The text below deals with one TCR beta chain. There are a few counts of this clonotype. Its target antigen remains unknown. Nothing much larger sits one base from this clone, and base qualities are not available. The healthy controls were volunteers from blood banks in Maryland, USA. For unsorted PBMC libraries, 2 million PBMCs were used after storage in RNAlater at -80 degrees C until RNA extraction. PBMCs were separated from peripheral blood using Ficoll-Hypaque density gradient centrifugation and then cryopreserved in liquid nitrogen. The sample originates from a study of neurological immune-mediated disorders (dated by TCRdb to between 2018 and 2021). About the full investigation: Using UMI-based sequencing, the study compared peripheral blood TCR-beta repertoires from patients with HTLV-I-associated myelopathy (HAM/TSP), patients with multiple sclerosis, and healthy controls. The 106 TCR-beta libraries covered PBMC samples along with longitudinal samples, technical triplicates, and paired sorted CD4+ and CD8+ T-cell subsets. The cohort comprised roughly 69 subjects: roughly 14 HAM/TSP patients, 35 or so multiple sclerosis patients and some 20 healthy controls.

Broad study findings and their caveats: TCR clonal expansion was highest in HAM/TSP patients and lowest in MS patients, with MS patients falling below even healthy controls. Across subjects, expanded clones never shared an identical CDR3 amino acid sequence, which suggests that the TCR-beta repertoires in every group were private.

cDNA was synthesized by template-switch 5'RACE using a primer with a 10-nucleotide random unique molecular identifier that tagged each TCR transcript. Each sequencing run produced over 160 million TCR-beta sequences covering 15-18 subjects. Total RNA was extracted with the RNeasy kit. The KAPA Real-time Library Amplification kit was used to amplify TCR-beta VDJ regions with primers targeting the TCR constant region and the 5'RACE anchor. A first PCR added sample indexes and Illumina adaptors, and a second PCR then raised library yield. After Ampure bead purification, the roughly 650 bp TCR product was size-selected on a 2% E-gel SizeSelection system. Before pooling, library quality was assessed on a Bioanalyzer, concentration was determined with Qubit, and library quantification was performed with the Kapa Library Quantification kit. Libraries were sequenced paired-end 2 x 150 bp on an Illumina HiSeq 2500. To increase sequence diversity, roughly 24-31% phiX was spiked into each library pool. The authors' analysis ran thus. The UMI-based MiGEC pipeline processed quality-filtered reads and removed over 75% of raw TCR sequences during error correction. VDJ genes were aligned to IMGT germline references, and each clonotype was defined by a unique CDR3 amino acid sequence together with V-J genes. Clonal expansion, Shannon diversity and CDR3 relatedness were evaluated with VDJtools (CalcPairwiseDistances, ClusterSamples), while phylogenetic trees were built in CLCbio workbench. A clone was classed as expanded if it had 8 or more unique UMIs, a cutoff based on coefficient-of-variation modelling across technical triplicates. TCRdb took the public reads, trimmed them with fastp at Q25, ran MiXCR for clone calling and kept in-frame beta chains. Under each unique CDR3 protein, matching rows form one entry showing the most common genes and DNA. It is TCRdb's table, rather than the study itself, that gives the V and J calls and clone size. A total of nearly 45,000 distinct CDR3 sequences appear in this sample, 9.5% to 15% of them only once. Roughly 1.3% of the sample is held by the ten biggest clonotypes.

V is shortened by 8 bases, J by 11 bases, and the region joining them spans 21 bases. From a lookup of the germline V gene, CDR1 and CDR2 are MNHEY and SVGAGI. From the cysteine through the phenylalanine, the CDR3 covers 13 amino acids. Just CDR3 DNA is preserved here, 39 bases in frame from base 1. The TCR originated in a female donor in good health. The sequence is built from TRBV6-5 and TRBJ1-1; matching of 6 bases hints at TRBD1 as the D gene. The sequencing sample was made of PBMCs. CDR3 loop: CASGLGGAYGAFF. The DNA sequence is TGTGCCAGCGGACTGGGGGGGGCATATGGGGCTTTCTTT.